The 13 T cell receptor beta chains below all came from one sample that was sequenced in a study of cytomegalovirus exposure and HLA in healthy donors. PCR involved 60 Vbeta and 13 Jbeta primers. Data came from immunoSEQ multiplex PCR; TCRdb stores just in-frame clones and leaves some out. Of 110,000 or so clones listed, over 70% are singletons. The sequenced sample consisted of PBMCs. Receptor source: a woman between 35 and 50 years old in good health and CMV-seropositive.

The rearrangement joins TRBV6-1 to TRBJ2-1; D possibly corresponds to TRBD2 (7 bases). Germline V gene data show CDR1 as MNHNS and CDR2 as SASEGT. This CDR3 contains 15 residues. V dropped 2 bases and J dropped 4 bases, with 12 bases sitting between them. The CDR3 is CASSERGEGYNEQFF. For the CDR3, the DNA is TGTGCCAGCAGTGAAAGGGGGGAGGGGTACAATGAGCAGTTCTTC.

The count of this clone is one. For the CDR3, the DNA is TGTGCCAGCAGCCCCAAGAGAGGCACAGATACGCAGTATTTT. As protein: CASSPKRGTDTQYF. V is TRBV7-2 and J is TRBJ2-3; D unresolved. Germline CDR1 is SGHTA and CDR2 is FQGNSA. The CDR3 covers 14 residues. Trimming pared 5 bases from V and 1 base from J, leaving 10 bases between. Full variable domain (remainder filled in from reference TRBV7-2 and TRBJ2-3): GAGVSQSPSNKVTEKGKDVELRCDPISGHTALYWYRQSLGQGLEFLIYFQGNSAPDKSGLPSDRFSAERTGGSVSTLTIQRTQQEDSAVYLCASSPKRGTDTQYFGPGTRLTVL.

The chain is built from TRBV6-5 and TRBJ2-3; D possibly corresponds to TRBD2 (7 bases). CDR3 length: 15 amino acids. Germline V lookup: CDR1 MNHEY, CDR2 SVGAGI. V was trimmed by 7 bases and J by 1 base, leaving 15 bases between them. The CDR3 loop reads CASKFGGRGTDTQYF. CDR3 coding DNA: TGTGCCAGCAAGTTCGGGGGGCGGGGCACAGATACGCAGTATTTT.

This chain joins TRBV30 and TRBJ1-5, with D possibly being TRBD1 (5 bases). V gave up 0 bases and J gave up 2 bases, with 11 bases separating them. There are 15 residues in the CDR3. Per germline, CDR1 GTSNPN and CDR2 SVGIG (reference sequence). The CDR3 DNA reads TGTGCCTGGAGTGTATTGGCGGGGGGCAATCAGCCCCAGCATTTT. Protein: CAWSVLAGGNQPQHF.

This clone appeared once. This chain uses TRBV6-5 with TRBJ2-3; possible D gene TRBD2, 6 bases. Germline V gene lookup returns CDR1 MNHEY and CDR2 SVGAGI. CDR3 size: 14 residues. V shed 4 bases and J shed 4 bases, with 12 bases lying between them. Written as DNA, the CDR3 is TGTGCCAGCAGTTTCTCGACTAGTTCAGATACGCAGTATTTT. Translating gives CASSFSTSSDTQYF.

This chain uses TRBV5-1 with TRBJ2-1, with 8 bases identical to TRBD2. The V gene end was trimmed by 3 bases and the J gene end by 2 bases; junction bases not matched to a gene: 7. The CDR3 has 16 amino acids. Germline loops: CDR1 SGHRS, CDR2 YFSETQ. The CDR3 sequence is CASSSLGLAAYNEQFF. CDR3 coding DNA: TGCGCCAGCAGCTCCCTAGGACTAGCAGCCTACAATGAGCAGTTCTTC.

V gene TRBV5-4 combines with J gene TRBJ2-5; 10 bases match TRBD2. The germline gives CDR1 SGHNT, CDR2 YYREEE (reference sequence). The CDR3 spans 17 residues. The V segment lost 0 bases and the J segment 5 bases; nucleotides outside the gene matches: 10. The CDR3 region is CASSLGSGGAGGETQYF. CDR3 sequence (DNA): TGTGCCAGCAGCTTGGGAAGCGGGGGGGCCGGGGGGGAGACCCAGTACTTC. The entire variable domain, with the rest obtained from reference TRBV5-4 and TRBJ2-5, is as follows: ETGVTQSPTHLIKTRGQQVTLRCSSQSGHNTVSWYQQALGQGPQFIFQYYREEENGRGNFPPRFSGLQFPNYSSELNVNALELDDSALYLCASSLGSGGAGGETQYFGPGTRLLVL.

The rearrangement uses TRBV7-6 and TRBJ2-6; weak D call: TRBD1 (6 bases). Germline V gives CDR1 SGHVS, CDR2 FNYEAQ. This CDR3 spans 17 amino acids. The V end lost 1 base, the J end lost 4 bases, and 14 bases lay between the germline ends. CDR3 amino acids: CASSLEAGAGGANVLTF. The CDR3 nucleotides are TGTGCCAGCAGCTTAGAAGCAGGGGCAGGAGGGGCCAACGTCCTGACTTTC. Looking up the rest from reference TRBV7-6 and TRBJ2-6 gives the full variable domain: GAGVSQSPRYKVTKRGQDVALRCDPISGHVSLYWYRQALGQGPEFLTYFNYEAQQDKSGLPNDRFSAERPEGSISTLTIQRTEQRDSAMYRCASSLEAGAGGANVLTFGAGSRLTVL.

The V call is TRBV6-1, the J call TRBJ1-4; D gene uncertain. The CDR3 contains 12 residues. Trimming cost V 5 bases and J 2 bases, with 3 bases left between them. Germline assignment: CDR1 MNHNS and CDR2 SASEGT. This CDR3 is CASSPTNEKLFF. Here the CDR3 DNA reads TGTGCCAGCAGTCCGACTAATGAAAAACTGTTTTTT.

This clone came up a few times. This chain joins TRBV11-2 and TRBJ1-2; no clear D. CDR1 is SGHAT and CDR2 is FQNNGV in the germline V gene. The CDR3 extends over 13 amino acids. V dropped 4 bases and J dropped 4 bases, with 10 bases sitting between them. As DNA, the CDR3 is TGTGCCAGCAGCTCCCGACTCGTCTATGGCTACACCTTC. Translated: CASSSRLVYGYTF.

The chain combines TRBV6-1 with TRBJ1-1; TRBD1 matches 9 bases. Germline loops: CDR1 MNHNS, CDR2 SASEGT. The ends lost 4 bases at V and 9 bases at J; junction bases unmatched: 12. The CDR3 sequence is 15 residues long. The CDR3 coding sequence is TGTGCCAGCAGTGCCCGGCCGGGACAGGGTGGAAAAGCTTTCTTT. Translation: CASSARPGQGGKAFF.

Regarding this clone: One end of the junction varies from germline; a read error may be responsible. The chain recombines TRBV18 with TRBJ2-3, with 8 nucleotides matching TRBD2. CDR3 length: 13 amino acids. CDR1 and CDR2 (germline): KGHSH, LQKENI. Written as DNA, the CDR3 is TGTGCCAGCTCACGGACTAGCACGGATACGCAGTATTTT. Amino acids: CASSRTSTDTQYF. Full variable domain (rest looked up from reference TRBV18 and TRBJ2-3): NAGVMQNPRHLVRRRGQEARLRCSPMKGHSHVYWYRQLPEEGLKFMVYLQKENIIDESGMPKERFSAEFPKEGPSILRIQQVVRGDSAAYFCASSRTSTDTQYFGPGTRLTVL.

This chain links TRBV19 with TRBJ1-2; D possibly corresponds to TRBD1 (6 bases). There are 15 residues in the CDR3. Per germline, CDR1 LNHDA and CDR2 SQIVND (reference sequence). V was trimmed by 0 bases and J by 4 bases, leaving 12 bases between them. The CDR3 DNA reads TGTGCCAGTAGTATAGATCTCCTAGGGGGCTATGGCTACACCTTC. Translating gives CASSIDLLGGYGYTF.